This T cell receptor (beta chain) originates from a study of blood T cell repertoires in COVID-19. Study-level information: Collection of acute and convalescent COVID-19 samples took place in the United States, Italy and Spain. T cells, B-cell-depleted T cells, or PBMCs supplied cDNA or gDNA.

Original data processing: The assay estimated nucleated cells by amplifying reference gene primers. The repertoire was sequenced with immunoSEQ multiplex PCR; TCRdb's copy has only in-frame clones and lacks some. V and J calls and clone size are copied from that table; D and trimming were computed from the DNA. Here the sample spans 200,000 to 250,000 clones, 70% to 90% being singletons. This CDR3 has 16 residues. CDR1 SGHDN and CDR2 FVKESK come from the germline V gene. V trimming: 3 bases; J trimming: 7 bases; junction bases outside the gene matches: 7. The sequencing sample was made of peripheral blood. The sequence was obtained from a man aged 60-69 years with acute or convalescent COVID-19. This chain joins TRBV14 and TRBJ2-1, with 12 positions matching TRBD2. The CDR3 nucleotides are TGTGCCAGCAGCCATCTGACTAGCGGGAGTTGGAATGAGCAGTTCTTC. This translates into CASSHLTSGSWNEQFF.